This paragraph reports one T cell receptor (beta chain). Per the study methods: It was from reference gene primer amplification that nucleated cell counts were estimated. TCRdb's copy holds only in-frame clones and misses some; the assay was immunoSEQ multiplex PCR. D and trimming were read from the DNA, whereas the V and J calls and clone size are those reported in that table. The sample carries 200,000 to 300,000 clones, roughly four fifths recorded once. The record originates from a study of blood T cell repertoires in COVID-19. V lost 2 bases and J lost 6; bases outside the gene matches: 6. The CDR3 runs to 15 residues. CDR1 and CDR2 (germline): MNHEY, SVGAGI.

The sequence was obtained from a man between 45 and 60 years old with acute or convalescent COVID-19. The chain combines TRBV6-5 with TRBJ2-1; 8 nucleotides match TRBD2. The material sequenced was peripheral blood. CDR3 bases: TGTGCCAGCAGTTACACAGGACTAGCTGTCAATGAGCAGTTCTTC. It encodes CASSYTGLAVNEQFF.